Only one count was recorded for the clone carrying this T cell receptor beta chain. Antigen: not known. Libraries were prepared by immunoSEQ multiplex PCR; TCRdb keeps only in-frame clonotypes and omits some of them. The table lists more than 2 million clones, about 95% of them singletons. Selected positively for CCR7 and CD45RO-negative, naive CD8 cells excluded terminally differentiated effector memory CD45RA+ cells. This sample is part of a study of shared clonotypes between healthy human individuals. Overall study findings and caveats: Generation of non-shared clonotypes was less probable than generation of clonotypes shared by all four donors.

The CDR3 contains 13 residues. The germline V gene has CDR1 MNHNY and CDR2 SVGAGI (reference sequence). Trimming cost V 0 bases and J 6 bases, with 8 bases left between them. Sequenced: naive CD8+ T cells sorted from blood. The source of this sequence is a young man in good health. The rearrangement joins TRBV6-6 to TRBJ1-2, with D perhaps matching TRBD1 (6 bases). This CDR3 reads CASSYSQGHGYTF. CDR3 nucleotide sequence: TGTGCCAGCAGTTACTCACAGGGCCATGGCTACACCTTC.